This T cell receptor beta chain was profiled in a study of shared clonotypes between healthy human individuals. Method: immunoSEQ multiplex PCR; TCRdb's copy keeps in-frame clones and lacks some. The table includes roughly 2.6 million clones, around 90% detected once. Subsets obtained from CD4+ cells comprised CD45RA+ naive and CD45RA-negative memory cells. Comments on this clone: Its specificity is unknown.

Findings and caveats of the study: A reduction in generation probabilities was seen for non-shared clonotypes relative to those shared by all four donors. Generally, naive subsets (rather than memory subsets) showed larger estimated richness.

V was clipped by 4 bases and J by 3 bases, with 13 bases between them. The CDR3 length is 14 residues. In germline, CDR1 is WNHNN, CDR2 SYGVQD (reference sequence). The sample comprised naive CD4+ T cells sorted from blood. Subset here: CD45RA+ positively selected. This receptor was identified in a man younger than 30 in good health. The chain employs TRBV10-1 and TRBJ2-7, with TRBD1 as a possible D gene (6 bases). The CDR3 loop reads CASSVPGHYYEQYF. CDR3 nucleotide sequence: TGCGCCAGCAGTGTGCCGGGACATTACTACGAGCAGTACTTC.